This T cell receptor beta chain appears in the sequencing data of a study of blood T cells in healthy people across ages. Points from the study as a whole: With unsorted PBMCs, a conclusive comparison of naive versus antigen-experienced cells was not possible.

Healthy Caucasian individuals from Russia aged roughly 6 to 100 served as donors. Combining a sample-barcoded 5' primer with a J-beta primer mix, a second PCR ran for about 7 to 12 cycles. In TCRdb, the 5' RACE reads were re-called with MiXCR into one record per CDR3 protein. The sample consists of about 970,000 distinct CDR3 sequences, about 51% of them appearing once. With regard to this clonotype: Antigen specificity is unknown.

Trimming removed 5 bases from V and 2 bases from J, with 10 bases in between. Germline CDR1 is SGHVS and CDR2 is FQNEAQ. The CDR3 runs to 13 residues. Sequenced: blood. The sequence derives from a woman aged 60 to 75 in good health. The genes are TRBV7-8 and TRBJ2-7, with D perhaps matching TRBD1 (5 bases). Here the CDR3 DNA reads TGTGCCAGCAGCCTAGGGGAACCCTACGAGCAGTACTTC. Translation: CASSLGEPYEQYF.